The 25 T cell receptor beta chains below come from one sample, sequenced in a study of blood T cell repertoires in COVID-19. This table comes from immunoSEQ multiplex PCR, and its TCRdb copy is limited to in-frame clones, with some not included. The table lists around 100,000 clones, 85% to 90% of them singletons. The sequencing sample was made of peripheral blood. The receptor set was obtained from a human donor in a cohort sampled during active COVID-19.

V usage is TRBV15 and J usage is TRBJ1-1; no reliable D call. Trimming pared 1 base from V and 0 bases from J, leaving 9 bases between. The CDR3 runs to 15 residues. Germline V gene data show CDR1 as LNHNV and CDR2 as YYDKDF (reference sequence). CDR3 DNA: TGTGCCACCAGCAGAGGCGGGGTTCTGAACACTGAAGCTTTCTTT. Protein product: CATSRGGVLNTEAFF.

The chain carries TRBV11-3 and TRBJ1-1; D gene unclear. Per the germline V gene, CDR1 is SGHNT and CDR2 is YENEEA. There are 13 residues in the CDR3. V lost 6 bases and J lost 4, with 12 bases in between. The CDR3 protein is CASSHSAGTEAFF. CDR3 coding DNA: TGTGCCAGCAGTCATTCTGCGGGCACTGAAGCTTTCTTT.

For the CDR3, the DNA is TGTGCCAGCAGCCTATTGTGGGGCGATGAGCAGTTCTTC. Its protein product is CASSLLWGDEQFF. The chain couples TRBV5-5 to TRBJ2-1; D possibly corresponds to TRBD1 (5 bases). CDR1 is SGHKS, CDR2 YYEKEE, per germline (reference sequence). CDR3 size: 13 residues. Deletions cut 4 bases from V and 8 bases from J, with 13 bases between.

The chain links TRBV28 to TRBJ1-2, with D unclear. This CDR3 is 15 amino acids long. Per germline, CDR1 MDHEN and CDR2 SYDVKM. The V and J ends lost 4 bases and 4 bases respectively, with 16 bases between them. The DNA for the CDR3 is TGTGCCAGCAGTTATGGGCAGATTAATATCTATGGCTACACCTTC. It translates to CASSYGQINIYGYTF.

The chain links TRBV3-1 (or the pseudogene TRBV3-2) to TRBJ1-2; 8 bases fit TRBD1. V was pared by 2 bases and J by 3 bases, with 5 bases of the junction left unmatched. The CDR3 is made up of 15 amino acids. The germline CDR1 and CDR2 sequences are LGHDT and YNNKEL (reference sequence). The CDR3 protein is CASSQLSGGDYGYTF. For the CDR3, the DNA is TGTGCCAGCAGCCAACTCTCAGGGGGCGACTATGGCTACACCTTC.

The genes are TRBV24-1 and TRBJ1-4; D might be TRBD1 (5 bases). V lost 9 bases and J 8 bases, leaving 15 bases between the germline ends. Germline V gives CDR1 KGHDR, CDR2 SFDVKD. CDR3 length equals 13 residues. The CDR3 DNA reads as TGTGCCACCCGGACGACAGTAGTAGAAAAACTGTTTTTT. It is translated as CATRTTVVEKLFF.

This clone was counted between two and nine times. The rearrangement joins TRBV3-1 (or the pseudogene TRBV3-2) to TRBJ1-3; 8 nucleotides match TRBD1. V trimming: 4 bases; J trimming: 0 bases; junction bases outside the gene matches: 5. From germline, CDR1 is LGHDT and CDR2 YNNKEL (reference sequence). CDR3 length: 16 amino acids. The CDR3: CASSLDRGYSGNTIYF. CDR3 sequence (DNA): TGTGCCAGCAGCCTTGACAGGGGTTACTCTGGAAACACCATATATTTT.

J is TRBJ2-7 and V is TRBV5-6, with TRBD1 matching over 8 bases. The V and J ends lost 3 bases and 5 bases, in that order; junction bases with no gene match: 13. The CDR3 runs to 16 residues. Germline lookup yields CDR1 SGHDT and CDR2 YYEEEE. For the CDR3, the DNA is TGTGCCAGCAGCTCGGGGGCAGGGGGCGCTAGGGACGAGCAGTACTTC. It is translated as CASSSGAGGARDEQYF.

This clone was seen just once. The CDR3 protein is CASSPSGTGRDTQYF. Here the CDR3 DNA reads TGTGCCAGCAGTCCATCCGGGACAGGGCGAGATACGCAGTATTTT. The chain carries TRBV25-1 and TRBJ2-3; 9 bases agree with TRBD1. This CDR3 has 15 residues. Germline trimming cut 5 bases from V and 5 bases from J; bases unmatched to any gene: 8. Germline V gene sequence: CDR1 MGHDK, CDR2 SYGVNS.

This clone was observed a handful of times. V and J are TRBV6-6 and TRBJ1-2; 7 bases fit TRBD1. Germline assignment: CDR1 MNHNY and CDR2 SVGAGI (reference sequence). Losses at the gene ends were 5 bases for V and 8 bases for J; bases not matched to a gene: 8. This CDR3 has 13 amino acids. In DNA, the CDR3 is TGTGCCAGCAGTCCAATCGGACAGGAGGGCTACACCTTC. Translation gives CASSPIGQEGYTF.

This chain uses TRBV30 with TRBJ1-1; D gene uncertain. V was cut by 2 bases and J by 0 bases, with 7 bases left in between. The CDR3 runs to 13 residues. Looked up from germline, CDR1 is GTSNPN and CDR2 is SVGIG (reference sequence). CDR3 nucleotide sequence: TGTGCCTGGAGTCCAGAAATGAACACTGAAGCTTTCTTT. Its protein is CAWSPEMNTEAFF.

The CDR3 DNA reads TGTGCCAGTAACCGGGGAGATGTCCATGAGCAGTTCTTC. This codes for CASNRGDVHEQFF. The chain is built from TRBV19 and TRBJ2-1; possibly TRBD2 for D (5 bases). Germline V gives CDR1 LNHDA, CDR2 SQIVND (reference sequence). The CDR3 totals 13 residues. V gave up 7 bases and J gave up 8 bases, with 15 bases separating them.

The chain joins TRBV7-7 to TRBJ2-1; 9 bases map to TRBD2. The CDR3 consists of 13 residues. Germline V gene lookup returns CDR1 SSHAT and CDR2 FNYEAQ (reference sequence). The J segment lost 10 bases and the V segment lost 1 base, leaving 2 bases of the junction unmatched. The CDR3 nucleotides read TGTGCCAGCAGCTTAGGGACTAGCGCAGAGCAGTTCTTC. It yields the protein CASSLGTSAEQFF.

CDR3 bases: TGTGCCAGCAGTTTCCCCGGGACAGGGAACGAGCAGTACTTC. The encoded protein is CASSFPGTGNEQYF. The chain carries TRBV27 and TRBJ2-7; 9 bases align to TRBD1. The CDR3 loop spans 14 amino acids. After removal of 3 bases from V and 5 bases from J, the junction contained 5 bases not matched to a gene. The germline V gene has CDR1 MNHEY and CDR2 SMNVEV (reference sequence).

J is TRBJ2-5 and V is TRBV7-9, with 7 bases lining up with TRBD1. The germline gives CDR1 SEHNR, CDR2 FQNEAQ (reference sequence). This CDR3 has 15 residues. V lost 1 base, J lost 3 bases, and 5 bases stayed unmatched. CDR3 bases: TGTGCCAGCAGCTTAGACAGGGGAATTAAAGAGACCCAGTACTTC. It encodes CASSLDRGIKETQYF.

V gene TRBV6-5 combines with J gene TRBJ1-5; D is perhaps TRBD1 (5 bases). The germline V gene encodes CDR1 MNHEY and CDR2 SVGAGI. The CDR3 has 15 residues. Trimming took 5 bases from V and 0 from J, leaving 11 bases between them. The CDR3 DNA is TGTGCCAGCAGTCCAGGGTTCCGTAGCAATCAGCCCCAGCATTTT. Translated, it gives CASSPGFRSNQPQHF.

This sequence joins TRBV19 and TRBJ1-2, with D hard to call. The CDR3 has 15 amino acids. The germline V and J ends were trimmed by 3 bases and 8 bases, with 19 bases remaining between them. From germline, CDR1 is LNHDA and CDR2 SQIVND (reference sequence). The CDR3 protein is CASSIFGEPGEGYTF. The DNA of the CDR3 is TGTGCCAGTAGTATTTTTGGGGAGCCGGGAGAGGGCTACACCTTC.

The CDR3 sequence: CASGLVPDGTGGAGELFF. CDR3 DNA: TGTGCTAGTGGTTTGGTACCGGACGGGACTGGCGGGGCCGGGGAGCTGTTTTTT. V is TRBV12-5 and J is TRBJ2-2; tentative D call: TRBD2 (6 bases). V was clipped by 0 bases and J by 6 bases, with 20 bases between them. In germline, CDR1 is LGHNT, CDR2 FRNRAP. The CDR3 has 18 amino acids.

The V gene is TRBV19, the J gene TRBJ1-1; 8 bases are a match to TRBD1. The trim removed 7 bases at V and 2 bases at J, leaving 12 bases unmatched. The germline CDR1 and CDR2 sequences are LNHDA and SQIVND (reference sequence). The CDR3 sequence is 16 residues long. CDR3 amino acids: CASTHRGDRGNTEAFF. As DNA, the CDR3 is TGTGCCAGTACCCATCGGGGAGACAGGGGTAACACTGAAGCTTTCTTT. Combining the CDR3 with reference TRBV19 and TRBJ1-1 gives the whole variable domain DGGITQSPKYLFRKEGQNVTLSCEQNLNHDAMYWYRQDPGQGLRLIYYSQIVNDFQKGDIAEGYSVSREKKESFPLTVTSAQKNPTAFYLCASTHRGDRGNTEAFFGQGTRLTVV.

V and J are TRBV21-1 and TRBJ2-5; the table assigns TRBD1, which was not confirmed against the DNA. TRBV21-1 is flagged as a pseudogene. The CDR3 has 16 amino acids. DNA for the CDR3: TGTGCCAGCAGCAAAGAAGGGACAGGGGGCCAAGAGACCCAGTACTTC. This codes for CASSKEGTGGQETQYF.

The chain joins TRBV5-6 to TRBJ1-1; TRBD1 aligns across 9 bases. V lost 4 bases to trimming and J lost 5 bases; unmatched junction nucleotides: 9. Germline V gene lookup returns CDR1 SGHDT and CDR2 YYEEEE. The CDR3 runs to 15 residues. The CDR3 DNA reads TGTGCCAGCAGCCAGGTTGGACAGGGGAGGACTGAAGCTTTCTTT. Translating it yields CASSQVGQGRTEAFF. Complete variable domain (other parts from reference TRBV5-6 and TRBJ1-1): DAGVTQSPTHLIKTRGQQVTLRCSPKSGHDTVSWYQQALGQGPQFIFQYYEEEERQRGNFPDRFSGHQFPNYSSELNVNALLLGDSALYLCASSQVGQGRTEAFFGQGTRLTVV.

The CDR3 DNA reads TGCGCCAGCAGCAGAGACAGGGGTAGAGGAACCTACGAGCAGTACTTC. Translating it yields CASSRDRGRGTYEQYF. The chain couples TRBV5-1 to TRBJ2-7; 8 bases match TRBD1. Losses at the gene ends were 4 bases for V and 2 bases for J; bases not matched to a gene: 11. The germline CDR1 and CDR2 sequences are SGHRS and YFSETQ. CDR3 length: 16 residues.

This chain links TRBV6-5 with TRBJ2-6, with D unresolved. Looked up from germline, CDR1 is MNHEY and CDR2 is SVGAGI. V was shortened by 2 bases and J by 2 bases, with 4 bases between the two germline ends. The CDR3 covers 14 residues. The DNA for the CDR3 is TGTGCCAGCAGTTACCAGGCTGGGGCCAACGTCCTGACTTTC. This translates into CASSYQAGANVLTF.

The chain links TRBV19 to TRBJ1-5; D possibly corresponds to TRBD1 (5 bases). Looked up from germline, CDR1 is LNHDA and CDR2 is SQIVND (reference sequence). CDR3 length: 15 residues. The V end lost 4 bases, the J end lost 2 bases, and 12 bases lay between the germline ends. CDR3 loop: CASSKAGDGNQPQHF. As DNA, the CDR3 is TGTGCCAGTAGTAAGGCGGGGGACGGCAATCAGCCCCAGCATTTT.

CDR3 sequence: CASSLGSGDTQYF. The CDR3, as DNA: TGCGCCAGCAGCTTGGGATCAGGAGATACGCAGTATTTT. The chain uses TRBV5-1 and TRBJ2-3; D is uncertain. Looked up from germline, CDR1 is SGHRS and CDR2 is YFSETQ. V was pared by 0 bases and J by 5 bases, with 7 bases between. The length of the CDR3 is 13 residues.